The 22 T cell receptor beta chains presented below share a single source sample, sequenced in a study of T cells in Graves' hyperthyroidism and ophthalmopathy. TCR beta CDR3 regions were amplified from RNA. First-round RT-PCR with HTBI primers amplified the TCR CDR3 region. A single record per CDR3 protein comes from TCRdb applying MiXCR to the multiplex PCR reads. The sample includes about 58,000 distinct CDR3 sequences, 40% to 55% of them seen just once. The sequenced sample consisted of blood. The receptor source for this set is a woman aged 25 to 45 with Graves' ophthalmopathy.

This clonotype was seen just once. This chain joins TRBV5-6 and TRBJ1-6; D is perhaps TRBD1 (5 bases). The CDR3 totals 17 residues. Germline V gene sequence: CDR1 SGHDT, CDR2 YYEEEE. Between the trimmed V and J ends, which lost 2 bases and 8 bases, there was a span of 20 bases. CDR3 amino acids: CASSFRGIAYMDSPLHF. As DNA, the CDR3 is TGTGCCAGCAGCTTCCGGGGGATCGCCTATATGGATTCACCCCTCCACTTT.

This clonotype was observed at least ten times. This chain connects TRBV6-6 to TRBJ2-3, with D perhaps TRBD2 (6 bases). This CDR3 contains 13 residues. V lost 8 bases and J 2 bases, leaving 11 bases between the germline ends. Germline values: CDR1 MNHNY, CDR2 SVGAGI (reference sequence). The CDR3 here is CASRDSLTDTQYF. In nucleotides, the CDR3 is TGTGCCAGCCGGGACTCTCTCACAGATACGCAGTATTTT.

Many counts were recorded for this clonotype. J is TRBJ1-1 and V is TRBV6-1; TRBD1 agrees at 7 bases. Trimming at V came to 4 bases and at J to 4 bases, leaving 3 bases not matched to a gene. The CDR3 has 13 amino acids. CDR1 is MNHNS, CDR2 SASEGT, per germline. The CDR3 here is CASSADRITEAFF. For the CDR3, the DNA is TGTGCCAGCAGTGCGGACAGGATCACTGAAGCTTTCTTT.

As to this clonotype: A read error may explain this, as a much larger clone is one base away. The rearrangement joins TRBV6-1 to TRBJ1-6; D remains unclear. CDR1 and CDR2 (germline): MNHNS, SASEGT. The CDR3 length is 16 residues. For the CDR3, the DNA is TGTGCCAGCAGTGATGGGCCCCGGCGGGGTGTATTAGCCCTCCGCTTT. It yields the protein CASSDGPRRGVLALRF.

This clonotype was recorded at least ten times. The V gene is TRBV19, the J gene TRBJ2-3; D not certain. CDR1 and CDR2 (germline): LNHDA, SQIVND (reference sequence). The CDR3 contains 13 residues. V lost 4 bases and J 0 bases, leaving 5 bases between the germline ends. In DNA form, the CDR3 reads TGTGCCAGTAGTAAAGCGAGCACAGATACGCAGTATTTT. This encodes CASSKASTDTQYF.

The J gene is TRBJ1-2, the V gene TRBV6-1; 9 bases map to TRBD1. Germline CDR1 is MNHNS and CDR2 is SASEGT. CDR3 length equals 15 residues. Trimming removed 3 bases from V and 4 bases from J; junction bases left unmatched: 6. The CDR3, as DNA: TGTGCCAGCAGTGACCAGGACAGGGGTGGCTATGGCTACACCTTC. It specifies CASSDQDRGGYGYTF.

The genes are TRBV19 and TRBJ2-1; D perhaps matches TRBD1 (6 bases). This CDR3 region has 14 residues. CDR1 and CDR2 from the germline V gene are LNHDA and SQIVND (reference sequence). V gave up 6 bases and J gave up 3 bases, with 12 bases separating them. CDR3 DNA: TGTGCCAGTAGCCAACAGGGTGTCTACAATGAGCAGTTCTTC. As protein: CASSQQGVYNEQFF.

This clonotype has a count of ten or more. This chain joins TRBV20-1 and TRBJ2-1, with D perhaps assigned TRBD1 or TRBD2 (5 bases each). The germline V gene encodes CDR1 DFQATT and CDR2 SNEGSKA (reference sequence). The V end lost 6 bases, the J end lost 0 bases, and 21 bases lay between the germline ends. This CDR3 is built from 17 residues. CDR3 in DNA: TGCAGTGCAATGGACCTTTTCCGGGACCTCTCCTACAATGAGCAGTTCTTC. This gives the protein CSAMDLFRDLSYNEQFF.

This clonotype was picked up a small number of times. The chain has TRBV30 and TRBJ2-5; TRBD2 is a possible D gene (7 bases). Between the trimmed V and J ends, which lost 2 bases and 5 bases, there was a span of 12 bases. This CDR3 spans 13 amino acids. The V gene's germline CDR1 is GTSNPN and CDR2 SVGIG (reference sequence). The chain's CDR3 is CAWSLGRGETQYF. The CDR3 nucleotides are TGTGCCTGGAGTCTAGGGAGGGGGGAGACCCAGTACTTC.

This clonotype was detected many times. This chain connects TRBV4-2 to TRBJ2-5; tentatively, D is TRBD2 (5 bases). Per germline, CDR1 LGHNA and CDR2 YNFKEQ. Trimming pared 1 base from V and 4 bases from J, leaving 13 bases between. This CDR3 is built from 15 residues. CDR3 residues: CASSQGGRQIETQYF. The CDR3 coding sequence is TGTGCCAGCAGCCAAGGTGGGAGACAAATAGAGACCCAGTACTTC.

This clonotype was seen repeatedly, ten times or more. The gene calls are TRBV9 and TRBJ1-5; no reliable D call. The CDR3 runs 15 residues. The germline V and J ends were trimmed by 0 bases and 0 bases, with 7 bases remaining between them. Germline CDR1 SGDLS, CDR2 YYNGEE. CDR3 nucleotide sequence: TGTGCCAGCAGCGTAGGGGCTGATAGCAATCAGCCCCAGCATTTT. Its translation: CASSVGADSNQPQHF.

The chain combines TRBV5-1 with TRBJ2-2, with TRBD2 matching over 7 bases. CDR1 and CDR2 (germline): SGHRS, YFSETQ. V shed 5 bases, J shed 0 bases, and the junction held 7 bases outside the gene matches. This CDR3 region has 16 residues. The CDR3 region is CASSPLGGTNTGELFF. CDR3 sequence (DNA): TGCGCCAGCAGTCCCTTGGGAGGGACGAACACCGGGGAGCTGTTTTTT.

This clonotype appeared many times. One junction end disagrees with the germline gene, perhaps due to a read error. V gene TRBV2 combines with J gene TRBJ2-1; 9 bases line up with TRBD2. Germline V gene lookup returns CDR1 SNHLY and CDR2 FYNNEI. This CDR3 is 13 amino acids long. CDR3 in amino acids: CASSDVTREGRLF. DNA for the CDR3: TGTGCCAGCAGTGATGTGACGCGGGAGGGCCGCCTCTTC.

V usage is TRBV24-1 and J usage is TRBJ2-1, with 8 bases aligning to TRBD2. Trimming at V came to 9 bases and at J to 4 bases, leaving 4 bases not matched to a gene. The CDR3 has 13 residues. The germline V gene encodes CDR1 KGHDR and CDR2 SFDVKD. The CDR3 DNA follows: TGTGCCACCGGGACTAGATCTTACAATGAGCAGTTCTTC. This encodes CATGTRSYNEQFF.

This clonotype has a count of ten or more. The chain joins TRBV19 to TRBJ2-5, with D tentatively TRBD2 (6 bases). Germline assignment: CDR1 LNHDA and CDR2 SQIVND (reference sequence). The CDR3 consists of 15 residues. Trimming removed 11 bases from V and 5 bases from J, with 24 bases in between. This CDR3 is CAGRGGGALGETQYF. For the CDR3, the DNA is TGTGCCGGTCGGGGAGGAGGTGCCTTGGGGGAGACCCAGTACTTC. Together with reference TRBV19 and TRBJ2-5, the CDR3 gives the full variable domain: DGGITQSPKYLFRKEGQNVTLSCEQNLNHDAMYWYRQDPGQGLRLIYYSQIVNDFQKGDIAEGYSVSREKKESFPLTVTSAQKNPTAFYLCAGRGGGALGETQYFGPGTRLLVL.

This chain links TRBV20-1 with TRBJ2-1; 14 bases are shared with TRBD2. Losses at the gene ends were 6 bases for V and 0 bases for J; bases not matched to a gene: 4. The CDR3 runs 16 residues. Germline V gene data show CDR1 as DFQATT and CDR2 as SNEGSKA (reference sequence). CDR3 sequence reads: CSAWTSGRPSYNEQFF. DNA of the CDR3: TGCAGTGCGTGGACTAGCGGGAGGCCCTCCTACAATGAGCAGTTCTTC.

This clonotype came up once. Germline is not matched at one junction end, which may reflect a read error. The chain joins TRBV20-1 to TRBJ2-1; TRBD2 matches 12 bases. The CDR3 has 13 amino acids. CDR1 DFQATT and CDR2 SNEGSKA come from the germline V gene (reference sequence). CDR3 region: CSDRASGRAKQFF. CDR3 in DNA: TGCAGTGATAGAGCTAGCGGGAGGGCCAAGCAGTTCTTC.

This clonotype was detected many times. J is TRBJ1-2 and V is TRBV3-1; D is ambiguous. The V gene lost 4 bases and the J gene lost 4 bases, with 10 bases spanning the gap. CDR1 and CDR2 (germline): LGHDT, YNNKEL (reference sequence). This CDR3 region has 13 residues. CDR3 sequence: CASSPDLVYGYTF. The CDR3 nucleotides read TGTGCCAGCAGCCCGGATCTAGTCTATGGCTACACCTTC.

This clonotype was picked up many times. The chain joins TRBV2 to TRBJ2-7, with 7 bases matching TRBD1. The germline CDR1 and CDR2 sequences are SNHLY and FYNNEI. V lost 8 bases and J lost 4; bases outside the gene matches: 8. CDR3 length: 13 amino acids. CDR3 region: CASSTGWRYEQYF. The DNA of the CDR3 is TGTGCCAGCTCGACAGGGTGGAGGTACGAGCAGTACTTC.

As to this clonotype: Because it lacks the conserved phenylalanine or tryptophan at the end, this CDR3 is likely a read error. The DNA is left out, because the CDR3 cannot be placed on it with certainty; the CDR3 is given as TCRdb lists it. The rearrangement uses TRBV20-1 and TRBJ1-4. Germline lookup yields CDR1 DFQATT and CDR2 SNEGSKA (reference sequence). Inclusive of both ends, the CDR3 amounts to 13 amino acids. CDR3: CSAIRQLSEKLLL.

The gene calls are TRBV9 and TRBJ2-7; 9 bases are a match to TRBD1. J gave up 3 bases and V 2 bases, and 6 bases lay outside the gene matches. This CDR3 is built from 15 residues. Germline CDR1 reads SGDLS; CDR2 reads YYNGEE. The CDR3 here is CASSVNPTGGYEQYF. The CDR3 nucleotides read TGTGCCAGCAGCGTCAACCCGACAGGGGGCTACGAGCAGTACTTC.

A word on this clonotype: Without the conserved terminal phenylalanine or tryptophan, this CDR3 likely stems from a read error. It is unclear where the CDR3 begins or ends on the DNA, so no DNA is shown, and the CDR3 is as TCRdb lists it. The chain employs TRBV10-1 and TRBJ1-1; whether TRBD1, the table's D call, matches the DNA was not checked. The V gene's germline CDR1 is WNHNN and CDR2 SYGVQD (reference sequence). Both ends counted, the CDR3 spans 13 residues. CDR3 region: CASSGQKNTEALS.